These 19 T cell receptor beta chains were all obtained from the same sample, sequenced in a study of T cells in Graves' hyperthyroidism and ophthalmopathy. What was amplified from RNA transcripts were TCR beta CDR3 regions. A set of HTBI primers served as the primers for a first-round RT-PCR of the TCR CDR3. Using its own MiXCR run on the multiplex PCR reads, TCRdb lists one record per CDR3 protein. The sample carries a few hundred thousand distinct CDR3 sequences, around 21% recorded once. Sequencing was done on a sample of blood. Receptors originate from a man between 18 and 29 years old with Graves' hyperthyroidism.

This clonotype was detected ten times or more. The chain links TRBV2 to TRBJ1-3; D gene ambiguous. The CDR3 extends over 16 amino acids. The germline V and J ends were trimmed by 6 bases and 0 bases, with 15 bases remaining between them. Germline assignment: CDR1 SNHLY and CDR2 FYNNEI. The CDR3 spells CASRLRRWDSGNTIYF. The CDR3 bases are TGTGCCAGCAGACTAAGGCGGTGGGACTCTGGAAACACCATATATTTT.

The chain uses TRBV11-3 and TRBJ1-2; a weak D match, TRBD1 (6 bases). V lost 0 bases and J lost 2, with 10 bases in between. Per germline, CDR1 SGHNT and CDR2 YENEEA. The CDR3 loop spans 15 amino acids. CDR3 protein: CASSLDQGRNYGYTF. CDR3 nucleotide sequence: TGTGCCAGCAGCTTAGACCAGGGGAGAAACTATGGCTACACCTTC.

This rearrangement joins TRBV7-6 to TRBJ2-5; 9 nucleotides match TRBD2. Germline V gives CDR1 SGHVS, CDR2 FNYEAQ. CDR3 length: 17 residues. After removal of 5 bases from V and 6 bases from J, the junction contained 16 bases not matched to a gene. The CDR3 bases are TGTGCCAGCAGCCAGCCTCGTGGCGGGGGGGCCCTAAAGACCCAGTACTTC. Residues: CASSQPRGGGALKTQYF. Filled out from reference TRBV7-6 and TRBJ2-5, the complete variable domain reads GAGVSQSPRYKVTKRGQDVALRCDPISGHVSLYWYRQALGQGPEFLTYFNYEAQQDKSGLPNDRFSAERPEGSISTLTIQRTEQRDSAMYRCASSQPRGGGALKTQYFGPGTRLLVL.

The CDR3 here is CAWSVPRTGSFF. In DNA, the CDR3 is TGTGCCTGGAGTGTACCCCGGACAGGATCATTCTTT. The rearrangement links TRBV30 to TRBJ1-1, with TRBD1 matching 7 bases. Germline values: CDR1 GTSNPN, CDR2 SVGIG (reference sequence). This CDR3 contains 12 residues. The trim removed 0 bases at V and 14 bases at J, leaving 9 bases unmatched.

There are many counts of this clonotype. This chain links TRBV27 with TRBJ2-5; 15 bases fit TRBD2. The CDR3 has 21 residues. V shed 1 base, J shed 4 bases, and the junction held 16 bases outside the gene matches. Germline CDR1 is MNHEY and CDR2 is SMNVEV (reference sequence). CDR3 in amino acids: CASSLYAPSGLAGGIGETQYF. The CDR3 DNA reads TGTGCCAGCAGTTTATATGCACCCTCGGGACTAGCGGGGGGAATTGGAGAGACCCAGTACTTC.

J is TRBJ1-1 and V is TRBV5-1; D is possibly TRBD1 (6 bases). The CDR3 is made up of 15 amino acids. Germline CDR1 SGHRS, CDR2 YFSETQ. V was shortened by 4 bases and J by 4 bases, with 17 bases between the two germline ends. The CDR3 loop is CASSLTGGRGTEAFF. DNA of the CDR3: TGCGCCAGCAGCCTGACGGGGGGCAGAGGCACTGAAGCTTTCTTT.

This rearrangement joins TRBV7-2 to TRBJ2-6, with unresolved D. In germline, CDR1 is SGHTA, CDR2 FQGNSA. The ends were cut back, 9 bases at V and 11 bases at J, with 17 bases in the middle. The CDR3 is 13 residues long. The CDR3 loop reads CARSGGTGHVLTF. The CDR3 DNA reads TGTGCCAGGAGTGGCGGCACCGGCCACGTCCTGACTTTC.

The table lists this clonotype with many counts. The V gene is TRBV6-9, the J gene TRBJ1-2; tentative D call: TRBD1 (5 bases). V lost 2 bases, J lost 7 bases, and 20 bases lay in between. The CDR3 has 16 amino acids. Germline CDR1 MNHGY, CDR2 SVAAGI. CDR3 sequence (DNA): TGTGCCAGCAGTTATACCGGCCTGGAGGGGTATTGTGGCTACACCTTC. It specifies CASSYTGLEGYCGYTF.

The chain employs TRBV7-9 and TRBJ2-7, with D possibly matching TRBD1 (5 bases). CDR1 is SEHNR and CDR2 is FQNEAQ in the germline V gene (reference sequence). The CDR3 sequence is 14 residues long. V was cut by 7 bases and J by 4 bases, with 17 bases left in between. As DNA, the CDR3 is TGTGCCAGCACCCTCACGAAGGGGCGATACGAGCAGTACTTC. This translates into CASTLTKGRYEQYF.

This clonotype was seen many times. The V call is TRBV12-3 or TRBV12-4, the J call TRBJ2-7; a weak D match, TRBD2 (6 bases). CDR3 length equals 15 residues. V was clipped by 2 bases and J by 1 base, with 12 bases between them. The CDR3 reads CASSLWRALSYEQYF. The CDR3 bases are TGTGCCAGCAGTTTATGGAGGGCACTTTCCTACGAGCAGTACTTC.

In this sample, this clonotype turned up many times. The genes are TRBV28 and TRBJ1-1; perhaps TRBD1 as D (6 bases). Trimming pared 8 bases from V and 2 bases from J, leaving 15 bases between. The CDR3 totals 14 residues. The germline CDR1 and CDR2 sequences are MDHEN and SYDVKM. The CDR3 reads CASGLGGANTEAFF. Here the CDR3 DNA reads TGTGCCAGCGGCCTGGGGGGGGCAAACACTGAAGCTTTCTTT. Combining the CDR3 with reference TRBV28 and TRBJ1-1 gives the whole variable domain DVKVTQSSRYLVKRTGEKVFLECVQDMDHENMFWYRQDPGLGLRLIYFSYDVKMKEKGDIPEGYSVSREKKERFSLILESASTNQTSMYLCASGLGGANTEAFFGQGTRLTVV.

The CDR3 is CASSPRWLSYGYTF. The CDR3 DNA follows: TGTGCCAGCAGCCCCCGATGGCTGAGCTATGGCTACACCTTC. The V and J genes are TRBV6-1 and TRBJ1-2, with D uncertain. Trimming left V 6 bases short and J 4 bases short, with 15 bases between. This CDR3 has 14 residues. The germline V gene encodes CDR1 MNHNS and CDR2 SASEGT.

This clonotype occurred many times. V is TRBV11-2 and J is TRBJ1-2; the D is unclear. This CDR3 spans 16 amino acids. V lost 5 bases, J lost 4 bases, and 20 bases lay in between. Germline CDR1 is SGHAT and CDR2 is FQNNGV. CDR3 DNA: TGTGCCAGCAGCATGCCTTCCGTAGGAGGACGCTATGGCTACACCTTC. Translation gives CASSMPSVGGRYGYTF.

This clonotype came up many times. The rearrangement uses TRBV5-1 and TRBJ2-7; 15 nucleotides align to TRBD2. V was clipped by 4 bases and J by 6 bases; unmatched bases: 11. There are 17 residues in the CDR3. Per germline, CDR1 SGHRS and CDR2 YFSETQ. The CDR3 protein is CASSIGLAGGRGFEQYF. The CDR3 coding sequence is TGCGCCAGCAGCATCGGACTAGCGGGGGGGCGAGGCTTCGAGCAGTACTTC.

This clonotype was recorded at least ten times. The V gene is TRBV28, the J gene TRBJ1-5; D gene ambiguous. CDR3 length equals 15 residues. The V gene lost 2 bases and the J gene lost 2 bases, with 10 bases spanning the gap. The germline V gene encodes CDR1 MDHEN and CDR2 SYDVKM. The CDR3 sequence is CASSLNQDGNQPQHF. In DNA form, the CDR3 reads TGTGCCAGCAGTTTAAACCAAGATGGCAATCAGCCCCAGCATTTT.

In its sample, this clonotype was seen many times. The V call is TRBV7-8, the J call TRBJ2-5; TRBD2 might be the D (5 bases). CDR3 length: 13 residues. Germline assignment: CDR1 SGHVS and CDR2 FQNEAQ. Trimming stripped 5 bases from V and 2 bases from J, with 9 bases between. CDR3 residues: CASSRGRQETQYF. In nucleotides, the CDR3 is TGTGCCAGCAGCCGAGGGCGACAAGAGACCCAGTACTTC.

The table lists this clonotype with many counts. This rearrangement joins TRBV19 to TRBJ1-1; D uncertain. CDR1 is LNHDA and CDR2 is SQIVND in the germline V gene (reference sequence). Between the trimmed V and J ends, which lost 3 bases and 0 bases, there was a span of 5 bases. CDR3 length: 13 residues. The DNA of the CDR3 is TGTGCCAGTAGTATGACCTTGAACACTGAAGCTTTCTTT. This sequence encodes CASSMTLNTEAFF.

At least ten counts were recorded for this clonotype. The chain links TRBV7-3 to TRBJ1-5; D is unclear. The V end was cut by 5 bases, the J end by 2 bases, with 16 bases between. The germline V gene has CDR1 SGHTA and CDR2 FQGTGA. This CDR3 region has 16 residues. CDR3 in DNA: TGTGCCAGCAGCCCACGCGGTTTGTATGGCAATCAGCCCCAGCATTTT. Translated: CASSPRGLYGNQPQHF.

The rearrangement uses TRBV28 and TRBJ2-4; TRBD2 matches at 8 bases. The germline gives CDR1 MDHEN, CDR2 SYDVKM. With 8 bases clipped from V and 0 bases from J, the junction kept 12 bases outside the gene matches. This CDR3 has 17 amino acids. The CDR3 reads CASLSLGTRLAKNIQYF. In DNA form, the CDR3 reads TGTGCCAGCCTGAGCCTGGGGACTAGGTTAGCCAAAAACATTCAGTACTTC.